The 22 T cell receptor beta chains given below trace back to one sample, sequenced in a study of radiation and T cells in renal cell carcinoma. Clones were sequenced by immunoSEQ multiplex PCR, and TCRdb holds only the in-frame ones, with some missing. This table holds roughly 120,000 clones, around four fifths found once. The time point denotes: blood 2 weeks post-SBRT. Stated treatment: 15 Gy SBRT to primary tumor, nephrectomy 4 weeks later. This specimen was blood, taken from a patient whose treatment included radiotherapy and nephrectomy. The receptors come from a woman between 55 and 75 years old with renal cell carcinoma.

Here the CDR3 reads CASSLESGATEAFF. CDR3 bases: TGTGCCAGCAGCTTAGAGTCGGGGGCTACTGAAGCTTTCTTT. The V and J genes are TRBV11-3 and TRBJ1-1; possible D gene TRBD1, 6 bases. Germline CDR1 and CDR2: SGHNT and YENEEA. Trimming took off 0 bases at V and 5 bases at J, with 10 bases between the two ends. The CDR3 sequence is 14 residues long. Looking up the rest from reference TRBV11-3 and TRBJ1-1 gives the full variable domain: EAGVVQSPRYKIIEKKQPVAFWCNPISGHNTLYWYLQNLGQGPELLIRYENEEAVDDSQLPKDRFSAERLKGVDSTLKIQPAELGDSAVYLCASSLESGATEAFFGQGTRLTVV.

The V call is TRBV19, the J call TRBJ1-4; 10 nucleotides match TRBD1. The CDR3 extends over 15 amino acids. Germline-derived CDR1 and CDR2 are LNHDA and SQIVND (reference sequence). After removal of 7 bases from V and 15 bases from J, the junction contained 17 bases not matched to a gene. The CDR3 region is CASTPSGQGNQELFF. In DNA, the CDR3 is TGTGCCAGTACCCCTTCGGGACAGGGGAACCAAGAGTTGTTTTTT.

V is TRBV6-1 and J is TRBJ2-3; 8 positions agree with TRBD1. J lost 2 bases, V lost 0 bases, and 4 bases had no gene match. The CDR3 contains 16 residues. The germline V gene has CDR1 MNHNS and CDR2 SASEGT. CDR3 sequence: CASSEAHRGFTDTQYF. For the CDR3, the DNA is TGTGCCAGCAGTGAAGCGCACAGGGGGTTCACAGATACGCAGTATTTT.

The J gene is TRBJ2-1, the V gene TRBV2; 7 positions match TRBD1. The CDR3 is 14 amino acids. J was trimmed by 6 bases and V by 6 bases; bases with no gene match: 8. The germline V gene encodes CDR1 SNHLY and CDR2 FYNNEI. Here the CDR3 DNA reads TGTGCCAGCAGGAGGACAGGACCCCTCAATGAGCAGTTCTTC. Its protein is CASRRTGPLNEQFF.

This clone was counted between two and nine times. As DNA, the CDR3 is TGTGCCAGCAGCCCACGTGGAGGAGATATGAACACTGAAGCTTTCTTT. Translation: CASSPRGGDMNTEAFF. The V and J genes are TRBV9 and TRBJ1-1; D gene uncertain. The ends were cut back, 4 bases at V and 0 bases at J, with 16 bases in the middle. This CDR3 is 16 amino acids long. Germline values: CDR1 SGDLS, CDR2 YYNGEE. Complete variable domain (other parts from reference TRBV9 and TRBJ1-1): DSGVTQTPKHLITATGQRVTLRCSPRSGDLSVYWYQQSLDQGLQFLIQYYNGEERAKGNILERFSAQQFPDLHSELNLSSLELGDSALYFCASSPRGGDMNTEAFFGQGTRLTVV.

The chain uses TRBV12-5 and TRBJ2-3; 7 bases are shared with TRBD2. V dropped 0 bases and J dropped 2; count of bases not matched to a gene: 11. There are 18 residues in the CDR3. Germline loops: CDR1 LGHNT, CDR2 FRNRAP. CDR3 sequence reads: CASGLVRFGGSLTDTQYF. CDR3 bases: TGTGCTAGTGGTTTGGTACGGTTCGGCGGGAGCCTCACAGATACGCAGTATTTT.

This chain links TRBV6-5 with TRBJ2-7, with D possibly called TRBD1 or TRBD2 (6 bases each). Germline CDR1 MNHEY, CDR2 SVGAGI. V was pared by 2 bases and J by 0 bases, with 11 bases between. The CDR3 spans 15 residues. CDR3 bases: TGTGCCAGCAGTTACAACTGGGGGGCCTCCTACGAGCAGTACTTC. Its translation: CASSYNWGASYEQYF.

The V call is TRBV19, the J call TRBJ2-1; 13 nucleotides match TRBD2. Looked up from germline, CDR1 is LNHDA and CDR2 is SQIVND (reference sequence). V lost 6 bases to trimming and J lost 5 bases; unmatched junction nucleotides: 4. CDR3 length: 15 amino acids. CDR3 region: CASRLTSGGNNEQFF. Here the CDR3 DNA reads TGTGCCAGTAGACTGACTAGCGGGGGGAACAATGAGCAGTTCTTC.

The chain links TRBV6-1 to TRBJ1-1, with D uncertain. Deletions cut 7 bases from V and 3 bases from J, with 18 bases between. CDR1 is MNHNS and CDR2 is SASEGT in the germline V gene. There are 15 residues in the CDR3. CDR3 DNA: TGTGCCAGCAATAGAAGGGCTTGGATTGACACTGAAGCTTTCTTT. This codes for CASNRRAWIDTEAFF.

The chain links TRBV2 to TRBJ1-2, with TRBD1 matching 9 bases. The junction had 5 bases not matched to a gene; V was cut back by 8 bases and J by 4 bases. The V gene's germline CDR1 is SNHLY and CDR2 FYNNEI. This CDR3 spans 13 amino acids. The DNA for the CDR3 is TGTGCCAGCCGGACAGGGGACATCTATGGCTACACCTTC. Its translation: CASRTGDIYGYTF.

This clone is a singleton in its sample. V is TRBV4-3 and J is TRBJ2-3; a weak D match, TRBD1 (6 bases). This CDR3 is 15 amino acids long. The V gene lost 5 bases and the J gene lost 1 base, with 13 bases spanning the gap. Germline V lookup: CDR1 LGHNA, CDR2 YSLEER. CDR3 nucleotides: TGCGCCAGCAGCGTACGGGACATCCGCACAGATACGCAGTATTTT. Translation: CASSVRDIRTDTQYF.

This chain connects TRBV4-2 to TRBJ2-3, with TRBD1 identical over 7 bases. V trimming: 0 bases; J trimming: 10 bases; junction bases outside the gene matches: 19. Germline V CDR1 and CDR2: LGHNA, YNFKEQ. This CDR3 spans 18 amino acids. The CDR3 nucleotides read TGTGCCAGCAGCCAAGAATTAAACAGGGGCCGCCTAAATCTCGCGCAGTATTTT. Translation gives CASSQELNRGRLNLAQYF.

This CDR3 is CASSLINGNTIYF. The CDR3 nucleotides read TGTGCCAGCAGCTTAATAAATGGAAACACCATATATTTT. This chain uses TRBV11-2 with TRBJ1-3; D remains unclear. The V gene's germline CDR1 is SGHAT and CDR2 FQNNGV. Trimming removed 2 bases from V and 3 bases from J, with 5 bases in between. The CDR3 consists of 13 residues. The complete variable domain, with remaining parts taken from reference TRBV11-2 and TRBJ1-3, reads EAGVAQSPRYKIIEKRQSVAFWCNPISGHATLYWYQQILGQGPKLLIQFQNNGVVDDSQLPKDRFSAERLKGVDSTLKIQPAKLEDSAVYLCASSLINGNTIYFGEGSWLTVV.

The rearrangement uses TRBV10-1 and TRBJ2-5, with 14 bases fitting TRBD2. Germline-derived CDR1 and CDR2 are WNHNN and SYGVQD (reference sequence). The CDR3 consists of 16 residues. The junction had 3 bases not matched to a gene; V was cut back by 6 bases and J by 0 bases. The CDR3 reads CASSEGLAGDQETQYF. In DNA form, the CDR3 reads TGCGCCAGCAGCGAGGGACTAGCGGGGGACCAAGAGACCCAGTACTTC.

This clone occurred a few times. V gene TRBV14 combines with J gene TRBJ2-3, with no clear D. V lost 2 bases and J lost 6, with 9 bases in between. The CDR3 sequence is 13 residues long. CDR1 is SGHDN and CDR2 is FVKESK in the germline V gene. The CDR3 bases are TGTGCCAGCAGCCAATACCGCTTGGATACGCAGTATTTT. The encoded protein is CASSQYRLDTQYF.

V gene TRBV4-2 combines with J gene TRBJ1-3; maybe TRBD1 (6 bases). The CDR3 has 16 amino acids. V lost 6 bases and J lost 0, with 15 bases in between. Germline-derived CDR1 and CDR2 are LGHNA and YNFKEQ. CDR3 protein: CASRPPGESSGNTIYF. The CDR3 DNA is TGTGCCAGCAGGCCACCAGGGGAAAGCTCTGGAAACACCATATATTTT.

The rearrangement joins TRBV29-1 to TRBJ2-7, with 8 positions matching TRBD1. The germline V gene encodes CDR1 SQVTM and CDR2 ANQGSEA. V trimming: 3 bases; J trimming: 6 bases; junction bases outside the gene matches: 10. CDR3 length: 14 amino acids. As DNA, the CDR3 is TGCAGCGTTGATAATGTAGGACAGGGAGGCGAGCAGTACTTC. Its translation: CSVDNVGQGGEQYF.

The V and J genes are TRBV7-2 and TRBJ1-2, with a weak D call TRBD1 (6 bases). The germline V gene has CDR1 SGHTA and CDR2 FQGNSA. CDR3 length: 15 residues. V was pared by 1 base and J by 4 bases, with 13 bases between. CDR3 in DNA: TGTGCCAGCAGCTTAGGAGGGGGTCAGCTCTATGGCTACACCTTC. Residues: CASSLGGGQLYGYTF.

This CDR3 reads CASRDSGPTSEKLFF. CDR3 in DNA: TGTGCCAGTAGGGACTCCGGTCCCACCTCGGAAAAACTGTTTTTT. The V call is TRBV19, the J call TRBJ1-4; D is uncertain. Germline CDR1 LNHDA, CDR2 SQIVND (reference sequence). Trimming shortened V by 6 bases and J by 8 bases, and 19 bases separated the two germline ends. The CDR3 sequence is 15 residues long.

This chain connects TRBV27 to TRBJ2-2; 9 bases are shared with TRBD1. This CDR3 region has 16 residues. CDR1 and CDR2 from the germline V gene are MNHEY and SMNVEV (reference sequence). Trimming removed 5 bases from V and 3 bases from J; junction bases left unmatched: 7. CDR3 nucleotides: TGTGCCAGCAGTCAAGGGACAGGGCGTCACACCGGGGAGCTGTTTTTT. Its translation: CASSQGTGRHTGELFF.

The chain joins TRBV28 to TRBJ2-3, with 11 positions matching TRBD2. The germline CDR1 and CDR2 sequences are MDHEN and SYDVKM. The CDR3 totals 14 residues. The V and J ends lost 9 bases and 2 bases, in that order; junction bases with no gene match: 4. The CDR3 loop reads CASASGGYTDTQYF. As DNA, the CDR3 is TGTGCCAGTGCTAGCGGGGGGTACACAGATACGCAGTATTTT. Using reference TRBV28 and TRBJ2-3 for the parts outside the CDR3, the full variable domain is DVKVTQSSRYLVKRTGEKVFLECVQDMDHENMFWYRQDPGLGLRLIYFSYDVKMKEKGDIPEGYSVSREKKERFSLILESASTNQTSMYLCASASGGYTDTQYFGPGTRLTVL.

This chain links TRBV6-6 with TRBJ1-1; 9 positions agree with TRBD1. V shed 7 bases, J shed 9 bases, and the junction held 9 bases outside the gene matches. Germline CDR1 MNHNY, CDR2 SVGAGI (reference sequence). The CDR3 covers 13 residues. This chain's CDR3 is CASTQGQGNKAFF. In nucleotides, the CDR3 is TGTGCCAGCACCCAAGGACAGGGGAATAAAGCTTTCTTT.